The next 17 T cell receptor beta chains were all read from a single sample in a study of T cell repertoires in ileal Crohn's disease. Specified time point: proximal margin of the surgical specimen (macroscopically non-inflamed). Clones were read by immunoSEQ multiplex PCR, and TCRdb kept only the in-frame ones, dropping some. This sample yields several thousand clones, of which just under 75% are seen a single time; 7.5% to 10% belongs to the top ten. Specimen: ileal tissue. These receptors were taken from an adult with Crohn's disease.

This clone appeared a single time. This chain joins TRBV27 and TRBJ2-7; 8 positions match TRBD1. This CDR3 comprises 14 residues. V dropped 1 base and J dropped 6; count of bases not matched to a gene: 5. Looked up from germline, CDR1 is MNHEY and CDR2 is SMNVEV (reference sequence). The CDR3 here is CASSLWDRTGEQYF. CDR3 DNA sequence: TGTGCCAGCAGTTTATGGGACAGGACGGGCGAGCAGTACTTC.

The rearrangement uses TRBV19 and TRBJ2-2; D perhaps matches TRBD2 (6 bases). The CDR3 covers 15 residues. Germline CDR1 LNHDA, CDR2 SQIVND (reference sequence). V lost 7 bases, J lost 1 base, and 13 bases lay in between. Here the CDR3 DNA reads TGTGCCAGTAACGACGGGAGTGGGAACACCGGGGAGCTGTTTTTT. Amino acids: CASNDGSGNTGELFF.

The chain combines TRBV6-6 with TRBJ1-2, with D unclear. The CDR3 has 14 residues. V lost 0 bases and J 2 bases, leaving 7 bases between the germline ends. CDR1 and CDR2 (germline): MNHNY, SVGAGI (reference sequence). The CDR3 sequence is CASSYSPANYGYTF. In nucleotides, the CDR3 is TGTGCCAGCAGTTACTCGCCAGCGAACTATGGCTACACCTTC.

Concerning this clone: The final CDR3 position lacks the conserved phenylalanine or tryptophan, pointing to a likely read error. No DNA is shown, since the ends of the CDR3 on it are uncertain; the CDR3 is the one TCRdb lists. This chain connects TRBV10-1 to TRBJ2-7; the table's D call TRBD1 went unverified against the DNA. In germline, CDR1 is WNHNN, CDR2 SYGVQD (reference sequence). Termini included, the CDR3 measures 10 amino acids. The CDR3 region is CATATDIDSS.

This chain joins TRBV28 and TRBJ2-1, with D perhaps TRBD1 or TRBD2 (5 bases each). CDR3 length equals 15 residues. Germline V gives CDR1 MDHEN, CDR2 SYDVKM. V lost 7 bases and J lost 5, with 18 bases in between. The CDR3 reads CASNDYRSSNNEQFF. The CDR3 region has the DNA TGTGCCAGCAACGACTACAGGAGCAGTAACAATGAGCAGTTCTTC. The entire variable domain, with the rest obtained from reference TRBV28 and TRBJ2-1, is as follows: DVKVTQSSRYLVKRTGEKVFLECVQDMDHENMFWYRQDPGLGLRLIYFSYDVKMKEKGDIPEGYSVSREKKERFSLILESASTNQTSMYLCASNDYRSSNNEQFFGPGTRLTVL.

The CDR3 sequence is CSVEDTGAGSEAFF. DNA for the CDR3: TGCAGCGTTGAAGATACAGGGGCTGGGTCTGAAGCTTTCTTT. The chain recombines TRBV29-1 with TRBJ1-1, with TRBD1 matching 7 bases. CDR1 SQVTM and CDR2 ANQGSEA come from the germline V gene. This CDR3 is 14 amino acids long. With 0 bases clipped from V and 6 bases from J, the junction kept 7 bases outside the gene matches.

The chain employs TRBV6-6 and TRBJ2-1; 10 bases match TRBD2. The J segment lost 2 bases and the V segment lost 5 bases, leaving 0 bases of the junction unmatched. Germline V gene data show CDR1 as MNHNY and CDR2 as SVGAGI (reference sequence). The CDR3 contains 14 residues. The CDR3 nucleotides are TGTGCCAGCAGTGGACTAGCGGCCTACAATGAGCAGTTCTTC. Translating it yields CASSGLAAYNEQFF.

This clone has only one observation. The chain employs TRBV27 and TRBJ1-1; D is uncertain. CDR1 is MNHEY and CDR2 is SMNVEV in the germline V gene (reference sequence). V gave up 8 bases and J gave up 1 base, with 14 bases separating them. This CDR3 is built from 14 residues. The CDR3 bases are TGTGCCAGCCGGGGTAGGATGGGGAACACTGAAGCTTTCTTT. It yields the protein CASRGRMGNTEAFF.

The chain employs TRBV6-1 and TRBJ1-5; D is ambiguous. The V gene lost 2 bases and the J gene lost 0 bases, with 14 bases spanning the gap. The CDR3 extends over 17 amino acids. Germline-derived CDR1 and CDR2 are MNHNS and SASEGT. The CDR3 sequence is CASSEPVEADSNQPQHF. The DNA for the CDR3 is TGTGCCAGCAGTGAACCCGTTGAGGCGGATAGCAATCAGCCCCAGCATTTT.

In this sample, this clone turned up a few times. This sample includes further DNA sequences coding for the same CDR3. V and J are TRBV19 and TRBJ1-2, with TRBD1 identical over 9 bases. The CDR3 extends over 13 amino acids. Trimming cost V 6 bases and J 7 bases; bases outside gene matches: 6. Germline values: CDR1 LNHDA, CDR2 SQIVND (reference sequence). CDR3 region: CASSPRDRAGYTF. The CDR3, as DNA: TGTGCCAGTAGCCCCCGGGACAGGGCTGGCTACACCTTC. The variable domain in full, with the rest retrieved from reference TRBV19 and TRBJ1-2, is DGGITQSPKYLFRKEGQNVTLSCEQNLNHDAMYWYRQDPGQGLRLIYYSQIVNDFQKGDIAEGYSVSREKKESFPLTVTSAQKNPTAFYLCASSPRDRAGYTFGSGTRLTVV.

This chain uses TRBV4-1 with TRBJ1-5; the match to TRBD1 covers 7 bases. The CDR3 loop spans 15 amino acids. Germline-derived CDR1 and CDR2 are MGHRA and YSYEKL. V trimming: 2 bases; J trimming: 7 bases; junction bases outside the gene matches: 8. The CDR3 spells CASSQPDRVDQPQHF. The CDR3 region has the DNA TGCGCCAGCAGCCAACCCGACAGGGTAGACCAGCCCCAGCATTTT.

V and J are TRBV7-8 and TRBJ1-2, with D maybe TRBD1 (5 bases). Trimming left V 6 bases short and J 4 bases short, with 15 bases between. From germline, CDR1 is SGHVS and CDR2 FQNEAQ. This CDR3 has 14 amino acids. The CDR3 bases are TGTGCCAGCAGTCGAGCAGGGTCCCCCTATGGCTACACCTTC. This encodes CASSRAGSPYGYTF.

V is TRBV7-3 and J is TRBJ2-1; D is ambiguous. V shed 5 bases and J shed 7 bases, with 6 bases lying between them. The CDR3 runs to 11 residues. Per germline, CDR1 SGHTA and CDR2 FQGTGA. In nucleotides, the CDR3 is TGTGCCAGCAGCCTACTTAATGAGCAGTTCTTC. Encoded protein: CASSLLNEQFF. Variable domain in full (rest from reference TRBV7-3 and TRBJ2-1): GAGVSQTPSNKVTEKGKYVELRCDPISGHTALYWYRQSLGQGPEFLIYFQGTGAADDSGLPNDRFFAVRPEGSVSTLKIQRTERGDSAVYLCASSLLNEQFFGPGTRLTVL.

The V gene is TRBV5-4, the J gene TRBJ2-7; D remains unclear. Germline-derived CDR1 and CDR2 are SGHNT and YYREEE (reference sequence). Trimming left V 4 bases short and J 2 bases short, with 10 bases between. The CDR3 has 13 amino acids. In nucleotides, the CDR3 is TGTGCCAGCAGCCAGACTGCTACCTACGAGCAGTACTTC. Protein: CASSQTATYEQYF.

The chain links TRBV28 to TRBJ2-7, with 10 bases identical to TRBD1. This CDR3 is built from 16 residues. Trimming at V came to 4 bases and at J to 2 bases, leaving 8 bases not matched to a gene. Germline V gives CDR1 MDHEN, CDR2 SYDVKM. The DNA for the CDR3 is TGTGCCAGCAGTTCACCCGACAGGGGGCGACCCTACGAGCAGTACTTC. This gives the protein CASSSPDRGRPYEQYF.

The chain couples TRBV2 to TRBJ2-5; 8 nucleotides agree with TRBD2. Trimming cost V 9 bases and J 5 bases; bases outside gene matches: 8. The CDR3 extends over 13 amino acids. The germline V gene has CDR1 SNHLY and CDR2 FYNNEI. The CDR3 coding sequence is TGTGCCAGGTCGGGAGGGCCCTCGGAGACCCAGTACTTC. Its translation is CARSGGPSETQYF.

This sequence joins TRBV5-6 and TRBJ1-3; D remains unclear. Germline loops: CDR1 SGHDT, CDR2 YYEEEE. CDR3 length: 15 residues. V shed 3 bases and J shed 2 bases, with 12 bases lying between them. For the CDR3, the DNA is TGTGCCAGCAGCTCTACAGCCTTCGCTGGAAACACCATATATTTT. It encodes CASSSTAFAGNTIYF.